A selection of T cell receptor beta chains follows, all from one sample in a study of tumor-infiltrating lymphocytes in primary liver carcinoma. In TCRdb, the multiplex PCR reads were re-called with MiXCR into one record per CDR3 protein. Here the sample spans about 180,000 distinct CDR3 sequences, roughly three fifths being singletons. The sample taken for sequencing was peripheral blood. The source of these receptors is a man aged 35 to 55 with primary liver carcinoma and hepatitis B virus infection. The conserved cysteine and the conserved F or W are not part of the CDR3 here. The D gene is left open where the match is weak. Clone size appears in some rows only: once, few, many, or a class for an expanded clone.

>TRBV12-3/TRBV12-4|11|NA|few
ASSFKEDQPQH
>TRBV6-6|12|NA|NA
ACSSGREGNTIY
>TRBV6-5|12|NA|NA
ASSYSRANQPQY
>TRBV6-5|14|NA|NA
ASSYGLGLAGHTQY
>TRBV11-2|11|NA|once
ASSDYMGDGQC
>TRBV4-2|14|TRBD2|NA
ASSQYTSGSYNEQV
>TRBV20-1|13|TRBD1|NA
SARTGTGLNTEAF
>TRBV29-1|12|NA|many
SVEWGPGRDEQF
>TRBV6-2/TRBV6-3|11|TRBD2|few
ASGRVGYNEQF
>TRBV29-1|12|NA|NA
SVEGVGAGYGYT
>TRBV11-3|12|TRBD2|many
ASSPSGNYNEQF
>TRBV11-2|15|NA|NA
ASNLGALPGFQETQY
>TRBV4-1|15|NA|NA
ASSHPKGEEGNQPQH
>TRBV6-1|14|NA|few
ASSPTSGAGANVLT
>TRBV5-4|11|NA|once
ASSLAASSEQF
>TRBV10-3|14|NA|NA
AISPQQDLGVDEQF
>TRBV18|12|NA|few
ASSPIPANTEAF
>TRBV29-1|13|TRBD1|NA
SVEAWDRSHLEAF
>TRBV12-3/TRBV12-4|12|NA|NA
ASSFRTEYNEQF
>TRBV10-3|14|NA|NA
AINAPEKPETYEQY
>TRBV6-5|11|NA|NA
ASTSPETDTQY
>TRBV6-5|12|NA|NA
ASSYEAEGRGYT
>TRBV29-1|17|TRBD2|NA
RVEDEWNSGKIRTDTQY
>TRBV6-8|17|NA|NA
AGSSPGVVQGPVFCEQY
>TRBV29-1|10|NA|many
SVGGSSSGYT
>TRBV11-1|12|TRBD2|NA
ASSGGLGSCEQY
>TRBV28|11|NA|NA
ASRTGGERGYT
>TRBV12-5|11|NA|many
ASAEEWQETQY
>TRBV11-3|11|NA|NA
VSSLNKYYEQF
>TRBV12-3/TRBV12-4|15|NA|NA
VSSPQGRGVQTDTQY
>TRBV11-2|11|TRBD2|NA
AISPAGGYEEY
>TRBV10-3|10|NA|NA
TITGSADTQY
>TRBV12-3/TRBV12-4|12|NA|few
ASSPSGLRYGYT
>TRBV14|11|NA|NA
ASRGASSYEQY
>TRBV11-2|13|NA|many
ASTRVGMTTYEQY
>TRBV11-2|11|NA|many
ASSLVNGNEQF